The T cell receptor beta chain described here comes from a study of Ad26.COV2.S vaccination and SARS-CoV-2 variants. There are 17 residues in the CDR3. CDR1 MDHEN and CDR2 SYDVKM come from the germline V gene. The V gene lost 5 bases and the J gene lost 4 bases, with 21 bases spanning the gap. The repertoire was sequenced with immunoSEQ multiplex PCR; TCRdb's copy has only in-frame clones and lacks some. The sample records approximately 300,000 clones, approximately 80% being singletons. Treatment specified: roughly 19 received Ad26.COV2.S at low or high dose, single or two shots; roughly 5 received placebo; per-sample allocation not given. Repertoires come from day 63 after the first vaccine or placebo injection. Recruitment in Boston yielded a donor of adult age, 18-55 years.

The source is a person aged 18-65 years who received the Ad26.COV2.S COVID-19 vaccine or a placebo. V and J are TRBV28 and TRBJ1-5; no firm D call. The source material was peripheral blood, sampled in a trial of Ad26.COV2.S vaccine versus placebo. The CDR3 sequence is CASSPLSKSGENQPQHF. CDR3 DNA sequence: TGTGCCAGCAGTCCGCTTTCAAAGAGCGGGGAGAATCAGCCCCAGCATTTT.